The following is a T cell receptor (beta chain) sequence with its context. Its antigen is unidentified. The sample is drawn from a study of CD8 T cells in ankylosing spondylitis. There are 15 residues in the CDR3. Per the germline V gene, CDR1 is MRHNA and CDR2 is SNTAGT. The V gene end was trimmed by 4 bases and the J gene end by 9 bases; junction bases not matched to a gene: 12. Study-wide results and limits: Blood from ankylosing spondylitis patients appeared to carry a characteristic roughly eight-variant TCR beta motif. The disease-linked clones had a CD8+ phenotype and low blood frequencies.

TCRdb reanalysed the 5' RACE reads using MiXCR and keeps one entry per CDR3 protein. Of under 550,000 distinct CDR3 sequences listed, roughly 27% are singletons. The sample was blood, either unsorted or a sorted T cell fraction (not recorded which). This sequence joins TRBV6-4 and TRBJ2-1, with TRBD2 matching over 7 bases. The origin of this receptor is a male donor with ankylosing spondylitis. As DNA, the CDR3 is TGTGCCAGCAGTGTAAGCGGGAACACCCTGGGTGAGCAGTTCTTC. Protein product: CASSVSGNTLGEQFF.